These T cell receptor beta chains were read from a single sample in a study of vaccination and CD4 T cells after COVID-19. In TCRdb, the PCR reads were re-called with MiXCR into one record per CDR3 protein. The sample lists about 40,000 distinct CDR3 sequences, around 39% occurring once. The sequencing here drew on CD4+ T cells from blood, taken about 7 months after SARS-CoV-2 vaccination. All receptors derive from a human donor who had recovered from COVID-19. Each CDR3 is given with its conserved first and last residue. A D gene is named only where the DNA matches it firmly. Not every row has a clone size; where given, it reads once, few, many or a size class.

>13|TRBV7-3|.|TRBJ2-3|.
CASSTGATDTQYF
TGTGCCAGCAGCACGGGAGCCACAGATACGCAGTATTTT
>16|TRBV7-9|few|TRBJ2-7|.
CASSPSTVPGKNEQYF
TGTGCCAGCAGCCCATCGACAGTCCCTGGGAAGAACGAGCAGTACTTC
>14|TRBV30|.|TRBJ2-7|.
CAWSWGRSSYEQYF
TGTGCCTGGAGCTGGGGGAGGAGCTCCTACGAGCAGTACTTC
>16|TRBV7-9|.|TRBJ2-1|TRBD2
CASNPAGGGSYNEQFF
TGTGCCAGCAATCCCGCGGGGGGGGGCTCCTACAATGAGCAGTTCTTC
>16|TRBV19|once|TRBJ2-3|TRBD2
CASGTSGSWGTDTQYF
TGTGCCAGTGGAACTAGCGGGAGCTGGGGTACAGATACGCAGTATTTT
>12|TRBV28|few|TRBJ1-2|.
CASSALPYGYTF
TGTGCCAGCAGTGCCCTTCCGTATGGCTACACCTTC
>15|TRBV10-3|.|TRBJ2-3|.
CATSKATTKTDTQYF
TGTGCCACCTCAAAGGCGACTACGAAGACAGATACGCAGTATTTT
>12|TRBV7-9|.|TRBJ2-5|.
CASSERGETQYF
TGTGCCAGCAGCGAAAGAGGGGAGACCCAGTACTTC
>18|TRBV7-2|.|TRBJ1-3|.
CASSLLLARGPAGNTIYF
TGTGCCAGCAGCTTATTACTTGCACGGGGCCCGGCCGGAAACACCATATATTTT
>14|TRBV6-1|few|TRBJ2-7|.
CASSETSFWSEQYF
TGTGCCAGCAGTGAAACCTCTTTTTGGAGCGAGCAGTACTTC
>15|TRBV19|.|TRBJ2-5|.
CASSTEVSGSETQYF
TGTGCCAGTAGTACAGAGGTTTCCGGGAGTGAGACCCAGTACTTC
>14|TRBV10-2|.|TRBJ1-6|.
CASSDSRTNSPLHF
TGCGCCAGCAGTGATAGCAGGACTAATTCACCCCTCCACTTT
>15|TRBV4-1|.|TRBJ1-2|.
CASRPGFSDLSGYTF
TGCGCCAGCAGGCCCGGGTTCTCGGACCTCAGTGGCTACACCTTC
>13|TRBV7-2|.|TRBJ2-7|.
CASSLAHSYEQYF
TGTGCCAGCAGCTTAGCTCACTCCTACGAGCAGTACTTC
>17|TRBV6-1|few|TRBJ2-1|TRBD2
CASSRDGSGRLGNEQFF
TGTGCCAGCAGCCGCGACGGTAGCGGGAGGCTGGGCAATGAGCAGTTCTTC
>14|TRBV28|.|TRBJ2-1|.
CASKPGPPVDEQFF
TGTGCCAGCAAACCGGGACCCCCGGTCGATGAGCAGTTCTTC
>15|TRBV7-3|.|TRBJ2-1|.
CASSVGVGTYNEQFF
TGTGCCAGCAGCGTCGGGGTTGGGACCTACAATGAGCAGTTCTTC
>15|TRBV11-3|.|TRBJ2-5|.
CASSFTGHRKETQYF
TGTGCCAGCAGCTTCACAGGCCACCGCAAAGAGACCCAGTACTTC
>15|TRBV6-1|few|TRBJ2-1|.
CASNSVAGTYNEQFF
TGTGCCAGCAATAGCGTTGCAGGGACCTACAATGAGCAGTTCTTC
>15|TRBV20-1|.|TRBJ1-5|.
CSAGPQGHPNQPQHF
TGCAGTGCTGGACCCCAGGGACACCCCAATCAGCCCCAGCATTTT
>13|TRBV20-1|medium-sized|TRBJ1-1|TRBD1
CSAREQGETEAFF
TGCAGTGCTAGAGAACAGGGGGAGACTGAAGCTTTCTTT
>17|TRBV4-2|once|TRBJ2-7|TRBD1
CASSQEGTGDRAYEQYF
TGTGCCAGCAGCCAAGAGGGAACTGGGGACAGGGCCTACGAGCAGTACTTC
>11|TRBV6-1|.|TRBJ2-5|.
CASTQRETQYF
TGTGCCAGCACACAGAGGGAGACCCAGTACTTC
>12|TRBV7-2|few|TRBJ2-2|.
CASSSQTGELFF
TGTGCCAGCAGCTCACAGACCGGGGAGCTGTTTTTT
>17|TRBV15|.|TRBJ2-7|TRBD1
CATSRRITGTVNYEQYF
TGTGCCACCAGCAGACGAATAACCGGGACAGTCAACTACGAGCAGTACTTC
>13|TRBV29-1|once|TRBJ1-1|.
CSVRSDGNTEAFF
TGCAGCGTTCGCTCGGACGGGAACACTGAAGCTTTCTTT
>14|TRBV7-9|few|TRBJ2-3|.
CASSSRVITDTQYF
TGTGCCAGCAGCTCCAGGGTGATCACAGATACGCAGTATTTT